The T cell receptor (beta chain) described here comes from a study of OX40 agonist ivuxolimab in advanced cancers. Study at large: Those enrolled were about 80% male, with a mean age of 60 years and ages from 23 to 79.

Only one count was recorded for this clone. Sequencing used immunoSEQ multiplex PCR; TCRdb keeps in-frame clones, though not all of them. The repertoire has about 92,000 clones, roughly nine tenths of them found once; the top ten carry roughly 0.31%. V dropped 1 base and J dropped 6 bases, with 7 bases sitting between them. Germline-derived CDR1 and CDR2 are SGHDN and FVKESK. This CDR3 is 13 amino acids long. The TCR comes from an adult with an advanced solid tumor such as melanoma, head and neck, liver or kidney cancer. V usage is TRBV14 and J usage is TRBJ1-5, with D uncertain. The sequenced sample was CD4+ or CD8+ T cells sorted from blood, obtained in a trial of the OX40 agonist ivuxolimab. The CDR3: CASSQVDGQPQHF. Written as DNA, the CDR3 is TGTGCCAGCAGCCAAGTCGACGGTCAGCCCCAGCATTTT.